The 5 T cell receptor beta chains below were found in one sample sequenced in a study of blood T cell repertoires in COVID-19. Sequencing was performed with immunoSEQ multiplex PCR; in TCRdb, only in-frame clones are kept and a portion is missing. Seen here are 80,000 to 95,000 clones, about 85% observed once, and the top ten hold 3%. Source material: peripheral blood. The receptors come from a woman aged 50 to 60 with active or convalescent COVID-19.

The V and J genes are TRBV6-5 and TRBJ1-2; D unresolved. This CDR3 has 14 amino acids. CDR1 is MNHEY and CDR2 is SVGAGI in the germline V gene. V lost 0 bases and J lost 5, with 10 bases in between. CDR3 nucleotide sequence: TGTGCCAGCAGTTACTCGGGGAGTTGGTATGGCTACACCTTC. Protein product: CASSYSGSWYGYTF.

This chain links TRBV9 with TRBJ1-3, with D possibly TRBD1 on 5 matching bases. V was trimmed by 4 bases and J by 0 bases, leaving 20 bases between them. Germline loops: CDR1 SGDLS, CDR2 YYNGEE. This CDR3 is built from 18 residues. CDR3 amino acids: CASSPRGGAESSGNTIYF. Written as DNA, the CDR3 is TGTGCCAGCAGCCCACGAGGAGGGGCGGAGAGCTCTGGAAACACCATATATTTT.

The V gene is TRBV7-9, the J gene TRBJ1-2, with 7 bases lining up with TRBD1. Losses at the gene ends were 5 bases for V and 3 bases for J; bases not matched to a gene: 3. This CDR3 is built from 13 residues. Germline CDR1 and CDR2: SEHNR and FQNEAQ (reference sequence). Written as DNA, the CDR3 is TGTGCCAGCAGCCCGACAGGGTACTATGGCTACACCTTC. Translation: CASSPTGYYGYTF.

The V and J genes are TRBV24-1 and TRBJ1-1, with TRBD1 as a possible D gene (5 bases). The CDR3 has 21 residues. Germline V CDR1 and CDR2: KGHDR, SFDVKD. Trimming shortened V by 1 base and J by 1 base, and 27 bases separated the two germline ends. CDR3 sequence: CATSDFSGVFHIQDPNTEAFF. The CDR3 DNA reads as TGTGCCACCAGTGATTTTTCGGGAGTTTTCCATATACAGGACCCGAACACTGAAGCTTTCTTT.

The J gene is TRBJ1-2, the V gene TRBV27; possibly TRBD1 for D (5 bases). The CDR3 runs 15 residues. V lost 3 bases, J lost 1 base, and 12 bases lay in between. Looked up from germline, CDR1 is MNHEY and CDR2 is SMNVEV (reference sequence). CDR3 DNA: TGTGCCAGCAGTTTGTCTGTGGGGGGTAACTATGGCTACACCTTC. Translation gives CASSLSVGGNYGYTF.